This is a list of T cell receptor beta chains from one sample in a study of T cell changes during pregnancy in multiple sclerosis. TCRdb keeps only in-frame clones here, not all; method: immunoSEQ multiplex PCR. The sample has around 30,000 clones, roughly 86% seen once. The sequencing used CD8+ T cells from peripheral blood mononuclear cells, collected in the first trimester of pregnancy. These receptor sequences come from a female donor with multiple sclerosis, enrolled in a pregnancy study. Each CDR3 is given without its conserved first and last residue.

TRBV29-1 | SVENRDSGNTIY
TRBV4-1 | ASSQDRSASRTF
TRBV28 | ASSFWRARDTEAF
TRBV25-1 | ASSDRVSGNTIY
TRBV10-3 | AIQGAGYGYT
TRBV7-2 | ASSLSPSFKDRAYEQY
TRBV4-3 | ASSQVSGGAGANTGELF
TRBV11-2 | ASSSPPREGY
TRBV28 | ASSRFGTGSNEQY
TRBV5-1 | ASSLTGTGDTGELF
TRBV27 | ASRQGLADSYEQY
TRBV30 | AWSPQGAEQY
TRBV9 | ASSVEGGSYEQY
TRBV27 | ASRDLLGIGQY
TRBV2 | ATAWDRGYQPQH
TRBV6-5 | ATTGVYNSPLH
TRBV2 | ASSAEDPEAF
TRBV27 | ASSLGGVLTEAF
TRBV19 | ASSPSDRGALPGELF
TRBV5-5 | ASSLASGTSGRSSYEQY
TRBV19 | ASSGLAGGYEQY
TRBV9 | ASSVAPDGAYEQY
TRBV6-6 | ASSYDNQGPRDTQY
TRBV27 | ASSPDRSTDTQY
TRBV7-9 | ASRGQEGTGYGYT
TRBV7-8 | ASSLGGTGHSNQPQH
TRBV13 | ASSFPSGRALEQY
TRBV7-9 | ASSPPKGAGVETQY
TRBV9 | ASSVHSMNTEAF
TRBV2 | ASSDPQGSASYEQY
TRBV28 | ASRDDRVVRHSPLH
TRBV7-8 | ASSLRTGDGETQY
TRBV7-3 | ASSLNSGGPSSTDTQY
TRBV28 | ASGLGAGEVDTQY
TRBV2 | ASSEIRGDYTGELF
TRBV4-3 | ASSLSETATYEQY
TRBV27 | ASSPRTGGFTYEQY
TRBV9 | ASSAGGGPNTGELF
TRBV19 | ASSPRQGLMRSNQPQH
TRBV6-4 | ASSDSTSGSGELF
TRBV11-2 | ASSTTSGIGDEQF
TRBV27 | ASSLGLSYEQY
TRBV4-3 | ASSQDWGRNTEAF
TRBV27 | ASSLFNSNQPQH
TRBV19 | ASSNWRKSSSYEQY
TRBV30 | AWTPGSGAIQY
TRBV19 | ASSMLGAGGQETQY
TRBV10-3 | AISEQDGYGYT
TRBV5-6 | ASTGGRGRGSPLH
TRBV6-6 | ASSYGQGLAEAF
TRBV30 | AWSVIGLGNMFTF
TRBV7-4 | ASSPHPGQGINNEQF
TRBV4-3 | ASSQDVGGGSSYNEQF
TRBV7-8 | ASSLGGGTGGSLEQY
TRBV18 | ASSSEGLAYEQY
TRBV4-2 | ASSQDFPAGGPGELF